The present TCR beta chain was sequenced within a study of blood T cells in healthy people across ages (dated by TCRdb to 2014 to 2015). General notes on the study: In model experiments, template switching captured about one uniquely barcoded TCR beta cDNA molecule for every two T cells. Using deep sequencing normalized with unique cDNA molecular identifiers, the study measured how TCR beta repertoire diversity changes with age. Four age groups were formed from the donors: young (average approximately 15 years), middle-aged (approximately 40), aged (62) and long-lived (around 82). To avoid experimental bias, donors of different ages were distributed randomly across sequencing lanes. Two additional independent replicas of 1 million unique cDNA reads from the same blood draw were analyzed for two donors (one aged 18 to 29 and one aged 80 or older).

Overall results and qualifications from the work: Observed TCR beta diversity per million T cells fell roughly linearly with age, and a significant reduction was already apparent by age around 40. Donor CMV infection status was unknown, potentially confounding age-related changes in expanded clonotypes. Because profiling used bulk unsorted PBMCs, naive and antigen-experienced compartments could not be compared conclusively. There was a strong correlation between observed TCR beta diversity and the percentage of naive T cells measured by flow cytometry. Total diversity estimates from one million sequenced T cells were considered lower bounds and underestimates. Compared with the aged group, the long-lived group had more naive CD4+ T cells, fewer expanded clones and increased TCR diversity, suggesting age selection.

The library came from 5' RACE. Sequencing took place on an Illumina HiSeq 2500. A second PCR of about 6 to 12 cycles was run with a J-beta primer mix and a sample-barcoded 5' primer. A template-switch 5' adaptor carrying 12 random nucleotides introduced a unique molecular identifier onto each TCR beta cDNA molecule. Each sample yielded at least 2.5 million CDR3-containing paired-end reads. All of the RNA was converted into first-strand cDNA using the Mint cDNA synthesis kit, with a TRBC-specific oligonucleotide serving as the primer. All cDNA was treated with uracil-DNA glycosylase and then went through a first 18-cycle PCR with the universal primers M1SS and BC2_uni_R. On the authors' methods: Normalization of each sample was performed by random selection of 1 million high-quality reads, each carrying a distinct molecular identifier. Instead of being binned into consensus sequences, reads with shared molecular identifiers were discarded. CDR3 identification, clonotype clustering and error correction used MiTCR with a Q25 quality threshold and the strictest error-elimination algorithm. A nonparametric unseen species model with Euler transformation was used to estimate lower-bound total TCR beta diversity. In TCRdb, the public reads were trimmed at Q25 with fastp and aligned with MiXCR, with productive beta chains retained. Each CDR3 protein gets just one entry, which takes the most common genes and DNA from the rows behind it. It is TCRdb's table, rather than the study itself, that gives the V and J calls and clone size. This sample holds 1.5 million to 2 million distinct CDR3 sequences; around 36% were observed only once. The ten top clones hold 11% of the sample.

This clonotype came up once. It has no known antigen specificity. A read error may produce the germline difference seen at one junction end. The CDR3 contains 15 residues, cysteine and phenylalanine counted. Of all the DNA, just the CDR3 is kept, 45 bases in frame from base 1. Based on the germline V gene, the CDR1 and CDR2 sequences are MNHNS and SASEGT. Donors were 30 to 45 systemically healthy Caucasian individuals from Russia aged 6 to 90 years. Ten milliliters of peripheral blood were drawn from each donor into EDTA-treated Vacutainer tubes. Ficoll-Paque density-gradient centrifugation was used to isolate PBMCs, with at least 6 million per sample. Total RNA, at least 6 micrograms per sample, was extracted from PBMCs with Trizol reagent. Naive CD45RAhigh/CD27high T cell percentages were measured by flow cytometry on a PBMC aliquot from every donor.

This receptor chain uses TRBV6-1 and TRBJ2-7; the D gene cannot be resolved beyond TRBD1 or TRBD2, each matching 6 bases. The TCR was taken from a young woman in good health. Material for sequencing was blood. The nucleotide sequence is TGTGCCAGCCAAGGGAGGAGCAGGGGAAGCTACGAGCTGTACTTC. This translates into CASQGRSRGSYELYF.